The source of this T cell receptor beta chain is a study of blood T cell repertoires in COVID-19. At the level of the study: Samples of COVID-19 (acute and convalescent) were obtained from the United States, Italy and Spain. Sample material is recorded as cDNA or gDNA derived from T cells, B-cell-depleted T cells, or PBMCs.

Per the study methods: Estimation of nucleated cell counts was performed using reference gene primer amplification. The method was immunoSEQ multiplex PCR; TCRdb's version includes in-frame clones alone and lacks a portion of them. The V and J calls and clone size were taken over from that table, and D and trimming were inferred from the DNA. The sample gives roughly 110,000 clones, 85% of which show up once; around 3.4% is in the top ten. With 4 bases clipped from V and 6 bases from J, the junction kept 6 bases outside the gene matches. CDR1 is SNHLY, CDR2 FYNNEI, per germline. This CDR3 has 14 residues.

The sequencing sample was made of peripheral blood. The TCR was taken from a man in his forties with acute or convalescent COVID-19. The chain employs TRBV2 and TRBJ2-1; 7 bases are a match to TRBD1. The CDR3 DNA sequence: TGTGCCAGCAGTGCAGGGGGTTTCGGCAATGAGCAGTTCTTC. Translating gives CASSAGGFGNEQFF.